This record covers a single TCR beta chain. Its antigen is currently unknown. These data are taken from a study of T cells expressing NK-cell markers. For the study at large: One of eight sequenced donors was HCMV-seronegative; the other seven were seropositive. General study findings and limits: One observes that, in a handful of donors, these clonotypes were also the leading ones within the CD3+CD56-NKG2C+ fraction.

Germline V gives CDR1 KGHDR, CDR2 SFDVKD. This CDR3 is 13 amino acids long. It was by 5'RACE template switching with UMIs that TCR beta cDNA was made. From its re-call of the 5' RACE reads, TCRdb lists each CDR3 protein once, without DNA. This sample contains a few hundred thousand distinct CDR3 sequences. The sequenced sample was blood T cells: a sorted CD56 or NKG2C T cell subset, CD4+ or CD8+ T cells, or bulk PBMC T cells (not recorded which). The clonotype comes from a man between 18 and 29 years old in good health. The chain has TRBV24-1 and TRBJ2-1. CDR3 protein: CATSEDGLGEQFF.